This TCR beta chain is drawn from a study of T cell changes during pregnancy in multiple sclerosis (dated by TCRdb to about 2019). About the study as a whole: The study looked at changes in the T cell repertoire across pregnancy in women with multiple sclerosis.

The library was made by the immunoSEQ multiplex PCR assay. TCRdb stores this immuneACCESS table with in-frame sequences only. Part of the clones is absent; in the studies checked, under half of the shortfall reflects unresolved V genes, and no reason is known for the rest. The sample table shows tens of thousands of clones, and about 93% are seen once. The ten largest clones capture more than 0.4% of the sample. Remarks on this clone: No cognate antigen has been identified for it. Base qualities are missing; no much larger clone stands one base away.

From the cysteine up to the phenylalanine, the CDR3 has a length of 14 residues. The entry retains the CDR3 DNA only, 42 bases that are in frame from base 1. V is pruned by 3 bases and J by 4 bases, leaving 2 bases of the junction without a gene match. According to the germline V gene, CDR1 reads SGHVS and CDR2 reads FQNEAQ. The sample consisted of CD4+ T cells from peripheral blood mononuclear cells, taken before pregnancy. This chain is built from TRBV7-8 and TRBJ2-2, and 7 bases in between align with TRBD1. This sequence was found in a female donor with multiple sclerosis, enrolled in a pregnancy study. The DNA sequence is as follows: TGTGCCAGCAGCTTTCGACAGGGCACCGGGGAGCTGTTTTTT. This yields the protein CASSFRQGTGELFF.